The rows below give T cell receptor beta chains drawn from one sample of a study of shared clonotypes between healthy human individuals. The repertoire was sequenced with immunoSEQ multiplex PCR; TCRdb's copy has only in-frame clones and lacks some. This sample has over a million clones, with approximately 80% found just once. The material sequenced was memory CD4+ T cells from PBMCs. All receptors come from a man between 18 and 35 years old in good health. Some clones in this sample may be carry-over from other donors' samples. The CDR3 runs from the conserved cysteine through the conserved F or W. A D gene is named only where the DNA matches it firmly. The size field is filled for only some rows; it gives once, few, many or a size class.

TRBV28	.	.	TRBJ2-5	CASSLWGASGQETQYF	TGTGCCAGCAGTTTATGGGGGGCCTCCGGCCAAGAGACCCAGTACTTC
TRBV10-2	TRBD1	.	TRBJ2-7	CASSRDSTYEQYF	TGCGCCAGCAGCCGGGACAGCACCTACGAGCAGTACTTC
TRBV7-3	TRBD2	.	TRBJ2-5	CASSASSGRGAETQYF	TGTGCCAGCAGCGCCTCTAGCGGGAGAGGTGCAGAGACCCAGTACTTC
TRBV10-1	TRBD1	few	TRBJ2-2	CASSHGQGNTGELFF	TGCGCCAGCAGTCATGGACAGGGAAACACCGGGGAGCTGTTTTTT
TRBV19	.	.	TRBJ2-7	CASSTDSHSYEQYF	TGTGCCAGTAGTACAGACAGTCACTCCTACGAGCAGTACTTC
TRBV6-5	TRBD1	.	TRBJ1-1	CASRSPGGNTEAFF	TGTGCCAGCAGGTCCCCAGGGGGGAACACTGAAGCTTTCTTT
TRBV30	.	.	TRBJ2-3	CAWNFPSTTDTQYF	TGTGCCTGGAATTTCCCCTCCACCACAGATACGCAGTATTTT
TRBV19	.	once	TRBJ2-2	CASNTALGAGELFF	TGTGCCAGTAATACGGCCCTAGGGGCCGGGGAGCTGTTTTTT
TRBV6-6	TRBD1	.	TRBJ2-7	CASRKTGGGDEQYF	TGTGCCAGCAGGAAGACAGGGGGCGGGGACGAGCAGTACTTC
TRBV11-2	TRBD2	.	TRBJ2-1	CASSLVPLGLAGVYEQFF	TGTGCCAGCAGCTTAGTGCCCCTTGGGCTAGCGGGAGTGTATGAGCAGTTCTTC
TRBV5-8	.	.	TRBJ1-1	CASSSPGVNTEAFF	TGTGCCAGCAGCTCCCCCGGGGTGAACACTGAAGCTTTCTTT
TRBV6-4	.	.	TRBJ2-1	CASASGANYNEQFF	TGTGCCAGCGCGTCGGGAGCGAACTACAATGAGCAGTTCTTC
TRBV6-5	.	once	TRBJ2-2	CASSYGGLELFF	TGTGCCAGCAGTTACGGGGGGCTGGAGCTGTTTTTT
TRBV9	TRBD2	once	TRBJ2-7	CASSVAALAGAYEQYF	TGTGCCAGCAGCGTAGCGGCTCTAGCGGGAGCCTACGAGCAGTACTTC
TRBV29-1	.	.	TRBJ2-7	CSVVQPTGGQGAYEQYF	TGCAGCGTTGTCCAACCTACGGGAGGCCAGGGGGCCTACGAGCAGTACTTC
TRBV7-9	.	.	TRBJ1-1	CASSLAWSLNAEAFF	TGTGCCAGCAGCTTAGCCTGGTCCTTGAACGCTGAAGCTTTCTTT
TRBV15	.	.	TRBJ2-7	CATSRGGGGGSYEQYF	TGTGCCACCAGCAGAGGAGGGGGGGGTGGCTCCTACGAGCAGTACTTC
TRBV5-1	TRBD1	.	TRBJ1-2	CASSWGQGGYTF	TGCGCCAGCAGCTGGGGACAGGGCGGCTACACCTTC
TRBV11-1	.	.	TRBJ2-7	CASSSKDAREQYF	TGTGCCAGCAGCTCGAAGGACGCGCGCGAGCAGTACTTC
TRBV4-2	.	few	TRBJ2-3	CASSRYRNAGTDTQYF	TGTGCCAGCAGCCGATACAGGAATGCCGGCACAGATACGCAGTATTTT
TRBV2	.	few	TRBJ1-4	CASRMGPVGKLFF	TGTGCCAGCAGGATGGGCCCGGTTGGAAAACTGTTTTTT
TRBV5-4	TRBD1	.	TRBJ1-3	CASSLGQGASSGNTIYF	TGTGCCAGCAGCTTGGGACAGGGGGCGAGCTCTGGAAACACCATATATTTT
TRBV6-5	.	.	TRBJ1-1	CASSYWAVSTEAFF	TGTGCCAGCAGTTACTGGGCGGTGAGTACTGAAGCTTTCTTT
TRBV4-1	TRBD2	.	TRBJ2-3	CASSQPFLAGGTDTQYF	TGCGCCAGCAGCCAACCCTTTCTAGCGGGGGGTACAGATACGCAGTATTTT
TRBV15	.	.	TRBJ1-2	CATSRGQGYGYTF	TGTGCCACCAGCCGGGGGCAGGGTTATGGCTACACCTTC
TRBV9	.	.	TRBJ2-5	CASSVGASAQETQYF	TGTGCCAGCAGCGTAGGGGCTAGCGCCCAAGAGACCCAGTACTTC
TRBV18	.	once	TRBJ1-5	CASSLGIPNQPQHF	TGTGCCAGCTCACTCGGGATCCCCAATCAGCCCCAGCATTTT
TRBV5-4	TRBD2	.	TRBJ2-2	CASSATSGSTNTGELFF	TGTGCCAGCAGCGCGACTAGCGGTTCGACTAACACCGGGGAGCTGTTTTTT
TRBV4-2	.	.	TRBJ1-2	CASSQVGQGNYGYTF	TGTGCCAGCAGCCAAGTGGGGCAGGGGAACTATGGCTACACCTTC
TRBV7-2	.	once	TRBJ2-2	CASSLDGGSGELFF	TGTGCCAGCAGCTTAGACGGCGGGTCCGGGGAGCTGTTTTTT
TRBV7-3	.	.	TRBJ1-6	CASSLQGILSPLHF	TGTGCCAGCAGCTTGCAGGGAATTCTTTCACCCCTCCACTTT
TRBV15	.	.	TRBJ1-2	CATSRDLGTRTF	TGTGCCACCAGCAGAGATTTAGGGACGCGAACATTC
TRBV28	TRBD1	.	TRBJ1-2	CASTSPGQIVLPYGYTF	TGTGCCAGCACTTCCCCGGGACAGATTGTCTTACCGTATGGCTACACCTTC
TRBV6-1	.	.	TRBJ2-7	CASSEAGIYEQYF	TGTGCCAGCAGTGAAGCGGGGATCTACGAGCAGTACTTC
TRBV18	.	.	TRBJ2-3	CASSPKGFQDTQYF	TGTGCCAGCTCACCAAAAGGGTTCCAAGATACGCAGTATTTT
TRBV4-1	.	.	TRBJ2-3	CASSQDPPDTQYF	TGCGCCAGCAGCCAAGATCCACCAGATACGCAGTATTTT
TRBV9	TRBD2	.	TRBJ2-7	CASSAPLSGSLGEQYF	TGTGCCAGCAGCGCCCCTCTTAGCGGGAGCCTTGGCGAGCAGTACTTC
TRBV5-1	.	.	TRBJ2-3	CASSLGQASLHTDTQYF	TGCGCCAGCAGCTTGGGGCAGGCGTCACTCCACACAGATACGCAGTATTTT
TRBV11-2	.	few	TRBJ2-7	CASSLDREHSEYF	TGTGCCAGCAGCTTAGATCGAGAACACAGCGAGTACTTC